This T cell receptor beta chain comes out of a study of control samples from healthy donors and cancer patients. Only in-frame clones appear in the TCRdb table, and some are missing; sequencing was by immunoSEQ multiplex PCR. Here the sample spans approximately 150,000 clones, more than 85% being singletons. Sequenced sample: blood. The receptor's source is a middle-aged woman in good health.

This CDR3 is CASSLVGTGRGGYTF. For the CDR3, the DNA is TGTGCCAGCAGCTTAGTCGGGACGGGAAGAGGAGGCTACACCTTC. The rearrangement links TRBV7-8 to TRBJ1-2, with D possibly being TRBD1 (5 bases). V dropped 1 base and J dropped 8 bases, with 17 bases sitting between them. Germline V gene sequence: CDR1 SGHVS, CDR2 FQNEAQ. CDR3 length: 15 residues.